This T cell receptor beta chain derives from a study of vaccination effects on CD4 cells after COVID-19. Study details: Two doses of either BNT162b2 or mRNA-1273 were given to each participant. The study, taken as a whole, reports: The study dataset contains few convalescent patients and includes no early post-infection timepoints. New vaccine-induced clones dominated convalescents' post-vaccine spike-reactive clones.

The repertoire was sequenced with immunoSEQ multiplex PCR; TCRdb's copy has only in-frame clones and lacks some. The profile shows about 45,000 clones, under 80% of them singletons. A note on this clone: Its antigen is not identified.

This CDR3 region has 19 residues. The germline V gene has CDR1 LGHNA and CDR2 YSLEER. V dropped 0 bases and J dropped 7; count of bases not matched to a gene: 16. Sequencing was preceded by expansion of antigen-specific CD4+ T cells with viral peptide pools in the ViraFEST assay. Isolating CD4+ T cells followed around nine days of culture. The person had PCR-confirmed SARS-CoV-2 infection between March and December 2020. The chain recombines TRBV4-3 with TRBJ2-4, with TRBD2 matching 9 bases. The sequence was collected from a human donor who had a prior SARS-CoV-2 infection. The sample here was CD4+ T cells from PBMCs cultured with a peptide pool, taken before COVID-19 vaccination. The CDR3 bases are TGCGCCAGCAGCCAAGATCAAAGCGTAGCGGGAGAGGGGGCGAACATTCAGTACTTC. Translated, it gives CASSQDQSVAGEGANIQYF.